These 6 T cell receptor beta chains were all obtained from the same sample, sequenced in a study of early T cells in non-severe SARS-CoV-2 infection. TCRdb analysed the 5' RACE reads with MiXCR anew, one entry per CDR3 protein. The sample holds some 80,000 distinct CDR3 sequences; 10% are singletons and the top ten take around 7.5%. Sequences were derived from whole blood, sampled at baseline. These receptors originate from an adult who was a healthcare worker with PCR-confirmed SARS-CoV-2 infection or an uninfected control (not recorded which).

This clonotype was detected a few times. The chain uses TRBV27 and TRBJ2-3; D gene unclear. The CDR3 has 15 residues. Trimming removed 0 bases from V and 0 bases from J, with 7 bases in between. CDR1 is MNHEY, CDR2 SMNVEV, per germline (reference sequence). The DNA for the CDR3 is TGTGCCAGCAGTTTATCGCCGCAAAGCACAGATACGCAGTATTTT. As protein: CASSLSPQSTDTQYF.

The gene calls are TRBV18 and TRBJ2-1, with 8 bases that match TRBD2. The V segment lost 4 bases and the J segment 7 bases; nucleotides outside the gene matches: 18. Germline V gives CDR1 KGHSH, CDR2 LQKENI. CDR3 size: 18 residues. CDR3 in amino acids: CASSRVAFLLTSENEQFF. CDR3 in DNA: TGTGCCAGCTCACGGGTGGCCTTCCTTTTGACTAGCGAAAATGAGCAGTTCTTC.

Many counts were recorded for this clonotype. J is TRBJ2-5 and V is TRBV20-1; D is ambiguous. The CDR3 totals 15 residues. V lost 0 bases and J lost 7, with 18 bases in between. Germline V gives CDR1 DFQATT, CDR2 SNEGSKA (reference sequence). The CDR3 protein is CSARDGVQASGTQYF. CDR3 DNA: TGCAGTGCTAGAGATGGAGTGCAGGCCTCCGGGACCCAGTACTTC.

To note about this clonotype: One base away lies a much larger clone, so this may be a sequencing read error. The genes are TRBV28 and TRBJ2-7; weak D call: TRBD1 (6 bases). CDR3 size: 14 residues. Deletions cut 6 bases from V and 6 bases from J, with 18 bases between. Germline CDR1 is MDHEN and CDR2 is SYDVKM. CDR3 sequence (DNA): TGTGCCAGCAGGGGGGCAGCGACCAGCGGCGAGCAGTACTTC. Protein sequence: CASRGAATSGEQYF.

The V gene is TRBV19, the J gene TRBJ2-2, with D perhaps matching TRBD2 (5 bases). This CDR3 has 16 residues. Between the trimmed V and J ends, which lost 3 bases and 0 bases, there was a span of 11 bases. Germline CDR1 is LNHDA and CDR2 is SQIVND (reference sequence). The CDR3 bases are TGTGCCAGTAGTATTTACCTCGGGACGAACACCGGGGAGCTGTTTTTT. Translating gives CASSIYLGTNTGELFF.

This chain connects TRBV20-1 to TRBJ1-5; possibly TRBD1 for D (6 bases). CDR1 is DFQATT and CDR2 is SNEGSKA in the germline V gene (reference sequence). CDR3 size: 14 residues. V dropped 1 base and J dropped 0 bases, with 7 bases sitting between them. The chain's CDR3 is CSARGTVSNQPQHF. The CDR3 DNA reads as TGCAGTGCTAGAGGGACAGTTAGCAATCAGCCCCAGCATTTT.